This T cell receptor beta chain was documented in a study of blood T cell repertoires in COVID-19. About the research overall: Nucleic acid was either cDNA or gDNA, and it came from T cells, B-cell-depleted T cells, or PBMCs.

CDR1 LGHNA and CDR2 YNFKEQ come from the germline V gene. Trimming removed 3 bases from V and 7 bases from J; junction bases left unmatched: 11. The CDR3 runs to 17 residues. Profiled with immunoSEQ multiplex PCR; TCRdb holds only in-frame clones, not every one. The repertoire holds approximately 97,000 clones, with 81% as singletons. What was sequenced was peripheral blood. This chain joins TRBV4-2 and TRBJ2-1; 11 bases match TRBD2. The receptor was isolated from a man aged 55 to 70 with acute or convalescent COVID-19. Here the CDR3 reads CASSHRLAGTGWNEQFF. CDR3 sequence (DNA): TGTGCCAGCAGCCACAGACTAGCGGGAACCGGCTGGAATGAGCAGTTCTTC.